This T cell receptor (beta chain) originates from a study of blood T cells in healthy people across ages. Study-level points and caveats: Naive CD4+ cells and diversity were both higher in long-lived donors than in aged donors. Age showed a roughly linear inverse relationship with TCR beta diversity per million T cells.

Germline-derived CDR1 and CDR2 are MNHNS and SASEGT. This CDR3 is built from 14 residues. The second PCR ran about 6 to 12 cycles with a sample-barcoded 5' primer and J-beta primers. Each sample yielded at least 2.5 million CDR3-containing paired-end reads. In TCRdb, the 5' RACE reads were re-called with MiXCR into one record per CDR3 protein. The sample lists approximately 680,000 distinct CDR3 sequences; roughly 30% were seen once. Points on this clonotype: Its antigen is as yet unknown. This may arise from a read error, as a much more abundant clone is one base away.

The sequenced sample consisted of blood. The receptor was derived from a woman of 80 years or more in good health. The chain links TRBV6-1 to TRBJ2-5; D is ambiguous. CDR3 residues: CASREAFGQETQYF. The CDR3 DNA follows: TGTGCCAGCAGGGAAGCATTTGGTCAAGAGACCCAGTACTTC.